This TCR beta chain was captured by sequencing in a study of blood T cell repertoires in COVID-19. Overall study context: Samples came from the United States, Italy and Spain, spanning acute and convalescent COVID-19. In each case, the material was cDNA or gDNA derived from T cells, B-cell-depleted T cells, or PBMCs.

Sequencing was performed with immunoSEQ multiplex PCR; in TCRdb, only in-frame clones are kept and a portion is missing. The data hold about 100,000 clones, with 92% observed a single time. The TCR was taken from a man aged 65 to 79 with acute or convalescent COVID-19. The sequenced material came from peripheral blood.

The CDR3 reads CSANRVDEQYF. In nucleotides, the CDR3 is TGCAGTGCTAACAGGGTGGACGAGCAGTACTTC. The genes are TRBV20-1 and TRBJ2-7, with a weak D call TRBD1 (6 bases). V was clipped by 4 bases and J by 5 bases, with 9 bases between them. This CDR3 is 11 amino acids long. Germline V gene sequence: CDR1 DFQATT, CDR2 SNEGSKA (reference sequence).